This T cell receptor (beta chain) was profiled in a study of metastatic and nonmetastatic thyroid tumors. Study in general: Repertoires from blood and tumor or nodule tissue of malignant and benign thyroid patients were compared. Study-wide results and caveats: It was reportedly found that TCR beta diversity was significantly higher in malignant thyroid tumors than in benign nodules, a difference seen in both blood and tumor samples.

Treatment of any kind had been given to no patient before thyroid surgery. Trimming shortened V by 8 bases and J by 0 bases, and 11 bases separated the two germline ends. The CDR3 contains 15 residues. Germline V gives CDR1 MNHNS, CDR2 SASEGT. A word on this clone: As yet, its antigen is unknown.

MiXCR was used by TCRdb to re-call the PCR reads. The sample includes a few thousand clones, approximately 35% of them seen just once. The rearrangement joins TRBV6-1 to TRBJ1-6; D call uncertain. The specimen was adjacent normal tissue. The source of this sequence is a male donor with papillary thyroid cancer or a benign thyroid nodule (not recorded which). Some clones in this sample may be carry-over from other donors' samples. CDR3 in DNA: TGTGCCAGCTCCCTGTTAGGCTCCTATAATTCACCCCTCCACTTT. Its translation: CASSLLGSYNSPLHF.